The rows below give T cell receptor beta chains drawn from one sample of a study of blood T cell repertoires in COVID-19. The assay was immunoSEQ multiplex PCR, and TCRdb's table has in-frame clones only and misses some. Of about 480,000 clones listed, 88% are singletons. The specimen sequenced was PBMCs or T cells enriched from blood (not recorded which). All receptors derive from a woman in her 40s who had recovered from COVID-19. CDR3s leave out the opening cysteine and the closing phenylalanine or tryptophan. The D gene is left open where the match is weak.

D: TRBD1; V: TRBV19; J: TRBJ1-4; CDR3: ASSTRGRDEKLF
D: .; V: TRBV11-2; J: TRBJ1-1; CDR3: ASSLSGSTEAF
D: TRBD1; V: TRBV19; J: TRBJ1-2; CDR3: ASSNHGTGGLKDPNYGYT
D: .; V: TRBV5-4; J: TRBJ2-6; CDR3: ASSLDRGSGANVLT
D: TRBD1; V: TRBV10-3; J: TRBJ2-2; CDR3: AISPDRVILGELF
D: TRBD1; V: TRBV6-6; J: TRBJ2-7; CDR3: ASSQGWGQAYEQY
D: .; V: TRBV27; J: TRBJ1-1; CDR3: ASSLYTRVNTEAF
D: TRBD2; V: TRBV27; J: TRBJ2-2; CDR3: ASSLASGFTGELF
D: .; V: TRBV5-5; J: TRBJ1-2; CDR3: ASSSGVRQAYYYGYT
D: .; V: TRBV19; J: TRBJ2-7; CDR3: ASSSRAPVVTYEQY
D: .; V: TRBV2; J: TRBJ2-7; CDR3: ASSEWWDKHEQY
D: TRBD2; V: TRBV9; J: TRBJ2-5; CDR3: ASSEGTSRRQETQY
D: .; V: TRBV3-1/TRBV3-2; J: TRBJ1-2; CDR3: ASSQPDLEGYT
D: TRBD2; V: TRBV7-8; J: TRBJ2-7; CDR3: ASSLEAGAIYEQY
D: .; V: TRBV12-3/TRBV12-4; J: TRBJ2-1; CDR3: ASSSQGSNEQF
D: .; V: TRBV2; J: TRBJ2-7; CDR3: ASSEFLYEQY
D: .; V: TRBV6-5; J: TRBJ2-5; CDR3: ASSYQPGETQY
D: TRBD2; V: TRBV7-2; J: TRBJ2-5; CDR3: ASSRGGTGAQY
D: .; V: TRBV27; J: TRBJ1-3; CDR3: ASSLHSGNTIY
D: TRBD1; V: TRBV5-3; J: TRBJ1-1; CDR3: ARSLVFGTGARGGNTEAF
D: TRBD2; V: TRBV3-1/TRBV3-2; J: TRBJ2-7; CDR3: ASSQRERGPYEQY
D: TRBD2; V: TRBV5-1; J: TRBJ2-1; CDR3: ASSLYRGDNEQF
D: .; V: TRBV7-6; J: TRBJ2-7; CDR3: ASSLDQYYEQY
D: TRBD1; V: TRBV7-9; J: TRBJ2-3; CDR3: ASSPDRGGTDTQY
D: TRBD2; V: TRBV11-3; J: TRBJ2-1; CDR3: ASSPGLAGALMNPYNEQF
D: .; V: TRBV6-5; J: TRBJ2-7; CDR3: ASSYSSGERPYEQY
D: .; V: TRBV5-1; J: TRBJ1-1; CDR3: ASSLNWEDTEAF
D: TRBD1; V: TRBV4-3; J: TRBJ2-7; CDR3: ASSQESSSGTGPYEQY
D: TRBD2; V: TRBV7-2; J: TRBJ2-3; CDR3: ASSVSSGRAVDTQY
D: .; V: TRBV19; J: TRBJ1-1; CDR3: ASSRDLKAEAF
D: TRBD2; V: TRBV13; J: TRBJ2-1; CDR3: ASSFLAGTYNEQF
D: .; V: TRBV28; J: TRBJ2-7; CDR3: ASTIPGGASYEQY
D: TRBD1; V: TRBV5-6; J: TRBJ2-7; CDR3: ASSLARDRGLYEQY
D: TRBD1; V: TRBV6-2/TRBV6-3; J: TRBJ1-5; CDR3: ASSRDRLQPQH
D: TRBD1; V: TRBV4-3; J: TRBJ1-2; CDR3: ASSSRDSLSYGYT
D: .; V: TRBV6-1; J: TRBJ1-3; CDR3: ASSEGFSSGNTIY
D: .; V: TRBV7-9; J: TRBJ2-2; CDR3: ASSFRGTTGELF
D: TRBD1; V: TRBV19; J: TRBJ2-7; CDR3: ASSQEAGGPY
D: .; V: TRBV5-1; J: TRBJ2-3; CDR3: ASSQQGDTQY
D: .; V: TRBV6-5; J: TRBJ2-3; CDR3: ASTRGSSTDTQY
D: .; V: TRBV7-2; J: TRBJ2-3; CDR3: ASSSQVGDTQY
D: .; V: TRBV5-4; J: TRBJ2-1; CDR3: ASTIGTSPVNEQF
D: TRBD1; V: TRBV27; J: TRBJ1-5; CDR3: ASSLEGARNQPQH
D: TRBD2; V: TRBV19; J: TRBJ2-7; CDR3: ASSIIASSGSTVYEQY
D: .; V: TRBV7-6; J: TRBJ2-2; CDR3: ASSLVGLTLSRVPGELF
D: .; V: TRBV14; J: TRBJ2-6; CDR3: ASSQDSPSGANVLT
D: .; V: TRBV27; J: TRBJ2-1; CDR3: ASGRQDQRF
D: .; V: TRBV18; J: TRBJ2-1; CDR3: ASSPPSRIYNEQF
D: TRBD1; V: TRBV27; J: TRBJ2-7; CDR3: ASGGDRGYEQY
D: .; V: TRBV18; J: TRBJ1-1; CDR3: ASTTGGFGTEAF
D: .; V: TRBV19; J: TRBJ1-1; CDR3: ASSYRGNTEAF
D: TRBD1; V: TRBV6-4; J: TRBJ1-2; CDR3: ASSDSGTGYGYT
D: .; V: TRBV9; J: TRBJ1-1; CDR3: ASRGGTNTEAF
D: .; V: TRBV30; J: TRBJ1-5; CDR3: AWSVGEGNQPQH
D: .; V: TRBV7-2; J: TRBJ2-7; CDR3: ASGPLRGLYEQY
D: .; V: TRBV3-1/TRBV3-2; J: TRBJ1-2; CDR3: ASSQDRLNSYGYT
D: TRBD1; V: TRBV29-1; J: TRBJ2-1; CDR3: SVRDSYNEQF